This T cell receptor beta chain comes out of a study of cytomegalovirus exposure and HLA in healthy donors. The CDR3 contains 18 residues. V lost 3 bases and J lost 2; bases outside the gene matches: 15. The germline V gene encodes CDR1 SQVTM and CDR2 ANQGSEA. The PCR used 60 Vbeta and 13 Jbeta primers. Data came from immunoSEQ multiplex PCR; TCRdb stores just in-frame clones and leaves some out. The table lists about 140,000 clones, 75% to 80% of them singletons, with around 3.6% in the top ten. The rearrangement links TRBV29-1 to TRBJ2-3; 9 bases are a match to TRBD2. This sequence originates from a man between 18 and 35 years old in good health and CMV-seronegative. The sequenced sample consisted of PBMCs. Written as DNA, the CDR3 is TGCAGCGTTGAGGGTCTTGGCGGGAGGGTGGTTGACACAGATACGCAGTATTTT. The encoded protein is CSVEGLGGRVVDTDTQYF.